The next 28 T cell receptor beta chains were all read from a single sample in a study of cytomegalovirus exposure and HLA in healthy donors. Some clones are missing from TCRdb's copy, which holds only in-frame ones; the method was immunoSEQ multiplex PCR. The sample has some 170,000 clones; approximately 87% are singletons. The source material was PBMCs. The origin of the receptors is a young woman in good health and CMV-seronegative.

The chain couples TRBV6-1 to TRBJ1-2; D gene ambiguous. The CDR3 contains 14 residues. Trimming removed 5 bases from V and 5 bases from J, with 15 bases in between. Germline lookup yields CDR1 MNHNS and CDR2 SASEGT. In DNA, the CDR3 is TGTGCCAGCAGTAACCTGGGAGGGCAGTATGGCTACACCTTC. Its protein is CASSNLGGQYGYTF.

This chain connects TRBV5-1 to TRBJ2-2; 7 bases agree with TRBD1. This CDR3 has 16 amino acids. The V gene's germline CDR1 is SGHRS and CDR2 YFSETQ. V trimming: 2 bases; J trimming: 4 bases; junction bases outside the gene matches: 8. The CDR3 DNA reads as TGCGCCAGCAGCTTAAACCCACAGGGGTCCACCGGGGAGCTGTTTTTT. Translated: CASSLNPQGSTGELFF.

The rearrangement uses TRBV6-1 and TRBJ2-7; 12 bases map to TRBD2. The CDR3 has 15 amino acids. Per germline, CDR1 MNHNS and CDR2 SASEGT. J was trimmed by 4 bases and V by 1 base; bases with no gene match: 2. CDR3 protein: CASSEGLAGVYEQYF. DNA for the CDR3: TGTGCCAGCAGTGAAGGACTAGCGGGGGTTTACGAGCAGTACTTC.

The chain employs TRBV7-9 and TRBJ1-2, with D possibly being TRBD1 (6 bases). Trimming cost V 1 base and J 8 bases, with 20 bases left between them. CDR1 and CDR2 (germline): SEHNR, FQNEAQ (reference sequence). The length of the CDR3 is 16 residues. CDR3 in DNA: TGTGCCAGCAGCTTAGGTCCTCAGGGGTCCAAGGGGGGCTACACCTTC. It is translated as CASSLGPQGSKGGYTF. The whole variable domain, remainder taken from reference TRBV7-9 and TRBJ1-2, is DTGVSQNPRHKITKRGQNVTFRCDPISEHNRLYWYRQTLGQGPEFLTYFQNEAQLEKSRLLSDRFSAERPKGSFSTLEIQRTEQGDSAMYLCASSLGPQGSKGGYTFGSGTRLTVV.

The genes are TRBV5-1 and TRBJ2-1; 14 nucleotides align to TRBD2. The CDR3 has 15 amino acids. Trimming at V came to 3 bases and at J to 7 bases, leaving 3 bases not matched to a gene. Germline assignment: CDR1 SGHRS and CDR2 YFSETQ. The CDR3 is CASSWTSGGFNEQFF. DNA for the CDR3: TGCGCCAGCAGCTGGACTAGCGGGGGGTTTAATGAGCAGTTCTTC.

The V call is TRBV6-5, the J call TRBJ1-4, with D tentatively TRBD1 (6 bases). V was shortened by 5 bases and J by 8 bases, with 12 bases between the two germline ends. The germline CDR1 and CDR2 sequences are MNHEY and SVGAGI. This CDR3 contains 13 residues. The DNA of the CDR3 is TGTGCCAGCAGTGACAGGTTGCGCGAAAAACTGTTTTTT. Protein: CASSDRLREKLFF.

The chain joins TRBV6-5 to TRBJ1-2; 9 nucleotides line up with TRBD1. This CDR3 spans 12 amino acids. Germline lookup yields CDR1 MNHEY and CDR2 SVGAGI. The ends lost 7 bases at V and 8 bases at J; junction bases unmatched: 5. DNA for the CDR3: TGTGCCAGCACCCCACAGGGGGCAGGCTACACCTTC. This codes for CASTPQGAGYTF.

V usage is TRBV6-5 and J usage is TRBJ1-5; 9 bases agree with TRBD1. Trimming took 6 bases from V and 4 from J; bases not matched to a gene: 4. The CDR3 is 14 amino acids. Per germline, CDR1 MNHEY and CDR2 SVGAGI. The CDR3 region has the DNA TGTGCCAGCAGAGCGACAGGGGGAAATCAGCCCCAGCATTTT. Protein: CASRATGGNQPQHF.

The chain employs TRBV10-3 and TRBJ1-2; D perhaps matches TRBD1 (6 bases). The V gene's germline CDR1 is ENHRY and CDR2 SYGVKD. Trimming shortened V by 2 bases and J by 4 bases, and 20 bases separated the two germline ends. The CDR3 is made up of 17 amino acids. CDR3 bases: TGTGCCATCAGTGAGCTGGACAGTTTGCTCCCCCTCTATGGCTACACCTTC. It yields the protein CAISELDSLLPLYGYTF.

The gene calls are TRBV19 and TRBJ1-6, with 9 bases that match TRBD1. CDR3 length: 15 residues. Germline V CDR1 and CDR2: LNHDA, SQIVND (reference sequence). V shed 8 bases and J 6 bases; nucleotides not matched to a gene: 8. In DNA, the CDR3 is TGTGCCAGTTCGCCGGGACAGGGAACTAATTCACCCCTCCACTTT. It encodes CASSPGQGTNSPLHF.

The rearrangement links TRBV5-4 to TRBJ2-1, with 9 bases lining up with TRBD2. With V trimmed by 3 bases and J by 3 bases, 7 bases remained unmatched. The CDR3 sequence is 16 residues long. The germline gives CDR1 SGHNT, CDR2 YYREEE (reference sequence). The CDR3 DNA is TGTGCCAGCAGCTCACAAGCGGGGGGCCTCTACAATGAGCAGTTCTTC. Its protein is CASSSQAGGLYNEQFF.

In DNA, the CDR3 is TGCGCCAGCAGCCAAGTAGCGGGAATACACAGCTACGAGCAGTACTTC. Amino acid sequence: CASSQVAGIHSYEQYF. J is TRBJ2-7 and V is TRBV4-1, with 8 bases lining up with TRBD2. The CDR3 loop spans 16 amino acids. CDR1 MGHRA and CDR2 YSYEKL come from the germline V gene. The J segment lost 3 bases and the V segment lost 1 base, leaving 8 bases of the junction unmatched.

This clone was seen a single time. Other DNA sequences from this sample encode an identical CDR3 as well. The rearrangement uses TRBV5-1 and TRBJ2-1; 7 nucleotides line up with TRBD2. The CDR3 has 14 residues. CDR1 SGHRS and CDR2 YFSETQ come from the germline V gene. Germline trimming cut 4 bases from V and 2 bases from J; bases unmatched to any gene: 3. This CDR3 reads CASSPSGAYNEQFF. The DNA for the CDR3 is TGCGCCAGCAGCCCTAGCGGAGCCTACAATGAGCAGTTCTTC.

This chain joins TRBV6-5 and TRBJ2-7; a weak D match, TRBD1 (6 bases). Germline V gives CDR1 MNHEY, CDR2 SVGAGI. The CDR3 is 13 residues long. V was trimmed by 6 bases and J by 3 bases, leaving 12 bases between them. The CDR3 here is CASSPSTGYEQYF. The CDR3 region has the DNA TGTGCCAGCAGCCCCTCGACAGGCTACGAGCAGTACTTC.

V and J are TRBV27 and TRBJ1-3; TRBD1 might be the D (5 bases). Germline V gene sequence: CDR1 MNHEY, CDR2 SMNVEV (reference sequence). The CDR3 length is 11 residues. Trimming removed 8 bases from V and 8 bases from J, with 10 bases in between. The CDR3 sequence: CASFGGDTIYF. DNA of the CDR3: TGTGCCAGCTTCGGGGGAGACACCATATATTTT.

V gene TRBV2 combines with J gene TRBJ2-5, with TRBD1 as a possible D gene (5 bases). The germline V gene encodes CDR1 SNHLY and CDR2 FYNNEI. The V end lost 11 bases, the J end lost 1 base, and 20 bases lay between the germline ends. The CDR3 runs 15 residues. The CDR3 nucleotides read TGTGCCTCTGCCCAATTCAGGGCACCCCAAGAGACCCAGTACTTC. As protein: CASAQFRAPQETQYF.

The rearrangement uses TRBV6-1 and TRBJ1-1; 10 bases agree with TRBD1. The length of the CDR3 is 14 residues. Germline lookup yields CDR1 MNHNS and CDR2 SASEGT. V lost 5 bases to trimming and J lost 1 base; unmatched junction nucleotides: 1. The CDR3 protein is CASSWTGGNTEAFF. The CDR3 bases are TGTGCCAGCAGTTGGACAGGGGGGAACACTGAAGCTTTCTTT.

This clone appeared a few times. The chain couples TRBV6-5 to TRBJ1-2, with D tentatively TRBD1 (6 bases). Trimming pared 6 bases from V and 3 bases from J, leaving 8 bases between. The CDR3 length is 12 residues. Germline V gives CDR1 MNHEY, CDR2 SVGAGI. The CDR3 DNA reads TGTGCCAGCAGAGACAGGTACTATGGCTACACCTTC. Protein sequence: CASRDRYYGYTF.

The V and J genes are TRBV11-2 and TRBJ2-7, with D possibly TRBD1 on 7 matching bases. V gave up 5 bases and J gave up 2 bases, with 19 bases separating them. The CDR3 runs to 16 residues. Germline assignment: CDR1 SGHAT and CDR2 FQNNGV. CDR3 sequence (DNA): TGTGCCAGCAGCCCGGTAAGGCAGGGGGGAACCTACGAGCAGTACTTC. Translation gives CASSPVRQGGTYEQYF.

The chain uses TRBV2 and TRBJ2-2; 12 bases fit TRBD2. The CDR3 sequence is 17 residues long. The germline V gene has CDR1 SNHLY and CDR2 FYNNEI. J was trimmed by 4 bases and V by 3 bases; bases with no gene match: 6. This chain's CDR3 is CASSDQLAGGFTGELFF. The CDR3 nucleotides are TGTGCCAGCAGTGATCAACTAGCGGGGGGTTTCACCGGGGAGCTGTTTTTT.

The chain carries TRBV4-1 and TRBJ1-2, with a possible D match to TRBD1 (6 bases). The germline V gene encodes CDR1 MGHRA and CDR2 YSYEKL. V shed 3 bases and J shed 4 bases, with 9 bases lying between them. This CDR3 spans 13 amino acids. The CDR3 sequence: CASSHMDSYGYTF. In nucleotides, the CDR3 is TGCGCCAGCAGCCATATGGACAGCTATGGCTACACCTTC.

V gene TRBV5-1 combines with J gene TRBJ1-1, with 9 bases fitting TRBD1. CDR3 length: 16 residues. Trimming at V came to 0 bases and at J to 0 bases, leaving 3 bases not matched to a gene. The germline CDR1 and CDR2 sequences are SGHRS and YFSETQ. The CDR3 nucleotides are TGCGCCAGCAGCTTGGACAGGGGGCCAATGAACACTGAAGCTTTCTTT. This codes for CASSLDRGPMNTEAFF.

The rearrangement uses TRBV6-5 and TRBJ1-6; the D is unclear. The CDR3 has 15 residues. From germline, CDR1 is MNHEY and CDR2 SVGAGI. With 0 bases removed from V and 7 bases from J, the gap between germline ends came to 10 bases. The CDR3 sequence is CASSYSNAGNSPLHF. The CDR3 region has the DNA TGTGCCAGCAGTTACTCGAACGCAGGAAATTCACCCCTCCACTTT.

This sequence joins TRBV5-1 and TRBJ1-2; TRBD1 aligns across 8 bases. CDR3 size: 14 residues. The germline V gene encodes CDR1 SGHRS and CDR2 YFSETQ. The ends lost 2 bases at V and 4 bases at J; junction bases unmatched: 4. This CDR3 is CASSFPDRVYGYTF. CDR3 coding DNA: TGCGCCAGCAGCTTCCCGGACAGGGTCTATGGCTACACCTTC.

The V gene is TRBV9, the J gene TRBJ2-6; unclear D gene. The CDR3 loop spans 11 amino acids. The V and J ends lost 5 bases and 11 bases respectively, with 8 bases between them. The germline CDR1 and CDR2 sequences are SGDLS and YYNGEE. The CDR3 sequence: CASSKTDVLTF. The CDR3 region has the DNA TGTGCCAGCAGTAAAACTGACGTCCTGACTTTC.

The V gene is TRBV6-5, the J gene TRBJ2-7; D is possibly TRBD1 (7 bases). The V end was cut by 2 bases, the J end by 7 bases, with 12 bases between. CDR1 and CDR2 from the germline V gene are MNHEY and SVGAGI. This CDR3 comprises 13 residues. The CDR3 sequence: CASSYRGTAEQYF. The CDR3 nucleotides are TGTGCCAGCAGTTACCGCGGGACAGCAGAGCAGTACTTC.

The chain employs TRBV9 and TRBJ2-7, with no clear D. The CDR3 spans 14 residues. Germline CDR1 reads SGDLS; CDR2 reads YYNGEE. V lost 0 bases to trimming and J lost 0 bases, with 7 bases between them. CDR3 amino acids: CASSVAVNSYEQYF. CDR3 DNA sequence: TGTGCCAGCAGCGTAGCGGTCAACTCCTACGAGCAGTACTTC.

This chain uses TRBV15 with TRBJ2-2; 9 nucleotides agree with TRBD1. Germline trimming cut 5 bases from V and 7 bases from J; bases unmatched to any gene: 8. CDR1 is LNHNV, CDR2 YYDKDF, per germline (reference sequence). CDR3 length: 15 amino acids. CDR3 protein: CATSSRGQGDGELFF. In DNA, the CDR3 is TGTGCCACCAGCTCTCGGGGACAGGGCGACGGGGAGCTGTTTTTT.